The next 6 T cell receptor beta chains were all read from a single sample in a study of graft-versus-host responses after intestinal transplantation. Antigens for these TCRs are unknown. TCRdb's copy holds only in-frame clones and misses some; the assay was immunoSEQ multiplex PCR. The table records 96,000 or so clones, more than 85% of them present only once. Material: unstimulated CD4+ T cells sorted from spleen or lymph node cells, obtained before intestinal transplant. Receptors originate from a human donor who received an intestinal transplant.

The CDR3 spells CASSTGAQETQYF. The CDR3 DNA reads TGTGCCAGCAGCACAGGGGCCCAAGAGACCCAGTACTTC. V and J are TRBV7-2 and TRBJ2-5; 7 nucleotides match TRBD1. The CDR3 is 13 amino acids. Per the germline V gene, CDR1 is SGHTA and CDR2 is FQGNSA. V was clipped by 5 bases and J by 1 base; unmatched bases: 1.

The CDR3 DNA follows: TGTGCCTGGACCCCGGAGTACGAGGGCATCAACACAGGGAATGCGACTGAAGCTTTCTTT. It codes for CAWTPEYEGINTGNATEAFF. The V call is TRBV30, the J call TRBJ1-1; D might be TRBD1 (6 bases). This CDR3 has 20 residues. The ends were cut back, 4 bases at V and 5 bases at J, with 35 bases in the middle. Looked up from germline, CDR1 is GTSNPN and CDR2 is SVGIG (reference sequence). The entire variable domain, with the rest obtained from reference TRBV30 and TRBJ1-1, is as follows: SQTIHQWPATLVQPVGSPLSLECTVEGTSNPNLYWYRQAAGRGLQLLFYSVGIGQISSEVPQNLSASRPQDRQFILSSKKLLLSDSGFYLCAWTPEYEGINTGNATEAFFGQGTRLTVV.

V and J are TRBV6-1 and TRBJ2-1, with no clear D. Germline CDR1 is MNHNS and CDR2 is SASEGT. The length of the CDR3 is 13 residues. The ends were cut back, 7 bases at V and 4 bases at J, with 11 bases in the middle. The CDR3 is CASTSSAYNEQFF. The CDR3 bases are TGTGCCAGCACTTCGAGCGCTTACAATGAGCAGTTCTTC.

The chain couples TRBV29-1 to TRBJ1-1; D perhaps matches TRBD1 (5 bases). Germline V CDR1 and CDR2: SQVTM, ANQGSEA. Trimming stripped 3 bases from V and 1 base from J, with 6 bases between. This CDR3 is built from 12 residues. The CDR3 DNA reads TGCAGCGTTGAGGGGCGGAACACTGAAGCTTTCTTT. Its protein is CSVEGRNTEAFF. The complete variable domain, with remaining parts taken from reference TRBV29-1 and TRBJ1-1, reads SAVISQKPSRDICQRGTSLTIQCQVDSQVTMMFWYRQQPGQSLTLIATANQGSEATYESGFVIDKFPISRPNLTFSTLTVSNMSPEDSSIYLCSVEGRNTEAFFGQGTRLTVV.

The V call is TRBV7-3, the J call TRBJ2-3; 12 nucleotides agree with TRBD2. This CDR3 has 15 residues. With 5 bases clipped from V and 6 bases from J, the junction kept 6 bases outside the gene matches. Germline assignment: CDR1 SGHTA and CDR2 FQGTGA. The CDR3 bases are TGTGCCAGCAGCCCGACTAGCGGGGGAGGGGATACGCAGTATTTT. Residues: CASSPTSGGGDTQYF.

The chain uses TRBV7-2 and TRBJ2-2; 9 bases are a match to TRBD1. The CDR3 contains 16 residues. V lost 1 base to trimming and J lost 5 bases; unmatched junction nucleotides: 5. Germline loops: CDR1 SGHTA, CDR2 FQGNSA. The CDR3 here is CASSLGGQGSTGELFF. In nucleotides, the CDR3 is TGTGCCAGCAGCTTAGGCGGACAGGGGTCAACCGGGGAGCTGTTTTTT.